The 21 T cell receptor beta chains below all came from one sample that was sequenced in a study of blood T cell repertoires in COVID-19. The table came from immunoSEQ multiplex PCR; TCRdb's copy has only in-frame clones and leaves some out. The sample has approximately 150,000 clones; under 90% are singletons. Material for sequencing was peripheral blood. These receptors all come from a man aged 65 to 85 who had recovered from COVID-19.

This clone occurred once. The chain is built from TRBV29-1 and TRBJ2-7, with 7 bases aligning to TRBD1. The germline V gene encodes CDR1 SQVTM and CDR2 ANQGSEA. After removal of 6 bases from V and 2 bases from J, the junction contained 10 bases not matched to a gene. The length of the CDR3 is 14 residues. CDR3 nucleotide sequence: TGCAGCGTCGCAGTAGGGGACAGACCCTACGAGCAGTACTTC. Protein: CSVAVGDRPYEQYF.

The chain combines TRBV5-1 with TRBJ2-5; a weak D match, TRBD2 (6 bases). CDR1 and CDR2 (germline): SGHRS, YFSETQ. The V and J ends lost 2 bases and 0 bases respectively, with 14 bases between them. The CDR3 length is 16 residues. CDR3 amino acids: CASSFVGLLNQETQYF. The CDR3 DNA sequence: TGCGCCAGCAGCTTCGTGGGACTCCTAAACCAAGAGACCCAGTACTTC.

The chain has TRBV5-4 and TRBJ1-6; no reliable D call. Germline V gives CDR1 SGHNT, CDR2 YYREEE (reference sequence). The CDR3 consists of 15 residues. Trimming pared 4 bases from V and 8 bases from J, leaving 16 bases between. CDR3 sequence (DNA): TGTGCCAGCAGCCAAATTGACTGGTCGGATTCACCCCTCCACTTT. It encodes CASSQIDWSDSPLHF.

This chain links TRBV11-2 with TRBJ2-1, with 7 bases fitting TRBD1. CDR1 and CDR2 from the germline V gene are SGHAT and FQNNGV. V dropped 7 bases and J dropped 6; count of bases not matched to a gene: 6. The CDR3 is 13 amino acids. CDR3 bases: TGTGCCAGCAAAACCGGACAGGTCAATGAGCAGTTCTTC. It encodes CASKTGQVNEQFF.

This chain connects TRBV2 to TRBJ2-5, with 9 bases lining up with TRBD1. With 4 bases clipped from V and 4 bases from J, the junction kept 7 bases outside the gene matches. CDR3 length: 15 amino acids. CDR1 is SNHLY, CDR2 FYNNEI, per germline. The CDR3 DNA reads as TGTGCCAGCAGTGCGACAGGGGGGCGGAGAGAGACCCAGTACTTC. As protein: CASSATGGRRETQYF.

DNA of the CDR3: TGTGCCAGCAGTTCCCCGGCTAGCGGGACCTCCTACGAGCAGTACTTC. Translated: CASSSPASGTSYEQYF. The chain couples TRBV6-2 or TRBV6-3 to TRBJ2-7; 9 bases are shared with TRBD2. Germline assignment: CDR1 MNHEY and CDR2 SVGEGT. There are 16 residues in the CDR3. V gave up 4 bases and J gave up 0 bases; unmatched junction bases: 7.

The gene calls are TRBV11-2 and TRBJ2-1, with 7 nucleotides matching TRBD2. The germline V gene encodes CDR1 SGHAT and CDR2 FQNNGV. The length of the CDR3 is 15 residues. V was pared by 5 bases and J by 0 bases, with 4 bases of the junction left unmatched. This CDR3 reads CASSNLAGSYNEQFF. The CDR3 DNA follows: TGTGCCAGCAGCAACTTAGCGGGCTCCTACAATGAGCAGTTCTTC. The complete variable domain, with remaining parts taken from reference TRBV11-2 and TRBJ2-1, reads EAGVAQSPRYKIIEKRQSVAFWCNPISGHATLYWYQQILGQGPKLLIQFQNNGVVDDSQLPKDRFSAERLKGVDSTLKIQPAKLEDSAVYLCASSNLAGSYNEQFFGPGTRLTVL.

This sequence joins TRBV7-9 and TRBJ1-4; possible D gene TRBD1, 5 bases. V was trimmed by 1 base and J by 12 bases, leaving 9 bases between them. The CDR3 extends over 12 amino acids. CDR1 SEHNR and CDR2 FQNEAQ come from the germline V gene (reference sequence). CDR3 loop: CASSLEGYQLFF. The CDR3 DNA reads TGTGCCAGCAGCTTAGAGGGGTATCAACTGTTTTTT.

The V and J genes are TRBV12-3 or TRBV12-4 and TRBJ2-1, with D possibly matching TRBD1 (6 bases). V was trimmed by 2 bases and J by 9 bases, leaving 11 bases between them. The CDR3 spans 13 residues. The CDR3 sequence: CASSLNSQGEQFF. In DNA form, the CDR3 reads TGTGCCAGCAGTTTAAATTCACAGGGTGAGCAGTTCTTC.

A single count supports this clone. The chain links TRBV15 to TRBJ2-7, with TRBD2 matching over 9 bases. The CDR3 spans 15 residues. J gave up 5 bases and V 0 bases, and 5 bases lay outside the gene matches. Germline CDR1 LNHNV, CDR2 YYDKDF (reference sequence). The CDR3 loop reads CATSRDLAGVNEQYF. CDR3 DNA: TGTGCCACCAGCAGAGATTTAGCGGGAGTGAACGAGCAGTACTTC.

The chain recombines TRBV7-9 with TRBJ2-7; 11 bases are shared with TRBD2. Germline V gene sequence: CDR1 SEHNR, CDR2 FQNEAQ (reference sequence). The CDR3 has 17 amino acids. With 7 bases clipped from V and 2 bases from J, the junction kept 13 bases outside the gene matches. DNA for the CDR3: TGTGCCAGCACTACGTCACCAGGACTAGCGGGTGCCTACGAGCAGTACTTC. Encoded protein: CASTTSPGLAGAYEQYF. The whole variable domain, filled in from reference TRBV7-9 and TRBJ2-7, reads DTGVSQNPRHKITKRGQNVTFRCDPISEHNRLYWYRQTLGQGPEFLTYFQNEAQLEKSRLLSDRFSAERPKGSFSTLEIQRTEQGDSAMYLCASTTSPGLAGAYEQYFGPGTRLTVT.

The CDR3 loop reads CASSDSWGAYEQYF. CDR3 DNA: TGTGCCAGCAGCGACAGCTGGGGGGCCTACGAGCAGTACTTC. The chain joins TRBV9 to TRBJ2-7, with TRBD2 as a possible D gene (6 bases). This CDR3 comprises 14 residues. Germline V gene sequence: CDR1 SGDLS, CDR2 YYNGEE. Between the trimmed V and J ends, which lost 3 bases and 2 bases, there was a span of 12 bases.

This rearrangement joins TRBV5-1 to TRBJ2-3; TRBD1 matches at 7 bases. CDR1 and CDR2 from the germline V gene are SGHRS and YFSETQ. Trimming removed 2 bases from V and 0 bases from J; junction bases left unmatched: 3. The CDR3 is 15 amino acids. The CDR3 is CASSLQGMSTDTQYF. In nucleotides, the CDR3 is TGCGCCAGCAGCTTACAGGGGATGAGCACAGATACGCAGTATTTT.

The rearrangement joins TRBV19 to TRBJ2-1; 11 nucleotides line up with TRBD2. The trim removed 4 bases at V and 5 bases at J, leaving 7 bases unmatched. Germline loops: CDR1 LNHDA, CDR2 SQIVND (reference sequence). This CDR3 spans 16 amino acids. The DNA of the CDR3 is TGTGCCAGTAGTACCCCCGGGACTAGCGGACACAATGAGCAGTTCTTC. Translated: CASSTPGTSGHNEQFF.

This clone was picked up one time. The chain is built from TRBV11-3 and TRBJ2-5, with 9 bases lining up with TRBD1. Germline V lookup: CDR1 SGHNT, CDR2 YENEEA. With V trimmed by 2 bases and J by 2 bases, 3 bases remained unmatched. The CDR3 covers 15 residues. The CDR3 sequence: CASSLRTGVQETQYF. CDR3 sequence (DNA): TGTGCCAGCAGCTTAAGGACAGGGGTTCAAGAGACCCAGTACTTC.

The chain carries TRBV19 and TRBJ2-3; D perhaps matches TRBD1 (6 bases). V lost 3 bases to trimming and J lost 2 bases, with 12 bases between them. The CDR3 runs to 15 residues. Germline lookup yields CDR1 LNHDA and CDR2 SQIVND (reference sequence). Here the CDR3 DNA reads TGTGCCAGTAGTATCCCTGGACAGCTCACAGATACGCAGTATTTT. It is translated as CASSIPGQLTDTQYF. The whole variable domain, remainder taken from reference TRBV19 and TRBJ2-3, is DGGITQSPKYLFRKEGQNVTLSCEQNLNHDAMYWYRQDPGQGLRLIYYSQIVNDFQKGDIAEGYSVSREKKESFPLTVTSAQKNPTAFYLCASSIPGQLTDTQYFGPGTRLTVL.

The CDR3 DNA sequence: TGTGCCAGCAGTTCACTCCCGGGGGGCAGCTACACCTTC. This translates into CASSSLPGGSYTF. This chain links TRBV27 with TRBJ1-2; a weak D match, TRBD1 (6 bases). Per the germline V gene, CDR1 is MNHEY and CDR2 is SMNVEV (reference sequence). The V gene lost 4 bases and the J gene lost 9 bases, with 15 bases spanning the gap. This CDR3 is built from 13 residues.

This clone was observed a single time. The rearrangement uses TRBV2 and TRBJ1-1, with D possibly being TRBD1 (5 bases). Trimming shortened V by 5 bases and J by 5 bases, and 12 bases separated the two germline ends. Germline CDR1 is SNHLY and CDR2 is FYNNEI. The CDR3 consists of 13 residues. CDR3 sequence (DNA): TGTGCCAGCAGTCTCGGGGGAGGGACTGAAGCTTTCTTT. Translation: CASSLGGGTEAFF.

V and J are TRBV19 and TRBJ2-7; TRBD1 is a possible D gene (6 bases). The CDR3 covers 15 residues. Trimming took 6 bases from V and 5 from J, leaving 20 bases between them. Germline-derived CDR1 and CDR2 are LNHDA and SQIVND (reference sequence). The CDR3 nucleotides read TGTGCCAGTAGGGAGAGGCAAGGGGGTAACGACGAGCAGTACTTC. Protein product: CASRERQGGNDEQYF.

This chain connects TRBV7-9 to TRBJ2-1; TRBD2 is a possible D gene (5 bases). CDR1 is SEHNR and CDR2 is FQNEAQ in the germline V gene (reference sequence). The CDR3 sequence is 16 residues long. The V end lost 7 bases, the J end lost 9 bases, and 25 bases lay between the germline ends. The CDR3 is CASIFPLGLGGSEQFF. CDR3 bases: TGTGCCAGCATTTTCCCCTTAGGGCTAGGTGGGAGTGAGCAGTTCTTC.

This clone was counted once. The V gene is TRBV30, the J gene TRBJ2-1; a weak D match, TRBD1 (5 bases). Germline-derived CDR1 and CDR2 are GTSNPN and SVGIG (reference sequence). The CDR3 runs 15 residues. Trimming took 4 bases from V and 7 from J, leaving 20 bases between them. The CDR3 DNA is TGTGCCTGGACGTCGGGCAGGGTCCAAAGGAATGAGCAGTTCTTC. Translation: CAWTSGRVQRNEQFF.